Below, one T cell receptor (beta chain) is given with its context. The data were obtained in a study of blood T cell repertoires in COVID-19. Sequencing was performed with immunoSEQ multiplex PCR; in TCRdb, only in-frame clones are kept and a portion is missing. The sample includes about 180,000 clones, over 75% of them seen just once. The clonotype originates from a person in their 70s with COVID-19, enrolled during active disease. Sequencing was carried out using peripheral blood.

The CDR3 bases are TGTGCCAGCAGTTTTCACGGCCCGGGTGAAGCTTTCTTT. Its protein product is CASSFHGPGEAFF. The rearrangement uses TRBV28 and TRBJ1-1; D is undetermined. The ends were cut back, 3 bases at V and 7 bases at J, with 12 bases in the middle. There are 13 residues in the CDR3. The germline V gene has CDR1 MDHEN and CDR2 SYDVKM.